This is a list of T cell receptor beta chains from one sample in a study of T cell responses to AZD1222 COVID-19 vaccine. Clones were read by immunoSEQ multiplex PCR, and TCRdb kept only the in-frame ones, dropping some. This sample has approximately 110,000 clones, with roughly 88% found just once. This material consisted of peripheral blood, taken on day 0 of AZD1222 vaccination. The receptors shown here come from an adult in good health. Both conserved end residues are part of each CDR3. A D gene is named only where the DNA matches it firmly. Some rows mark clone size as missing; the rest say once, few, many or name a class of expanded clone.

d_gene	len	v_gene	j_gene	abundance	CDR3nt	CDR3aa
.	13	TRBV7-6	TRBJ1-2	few	TGTGCCAGCAGCTTAGATAAATCGGGCGGCTACACCTTC	CASSLDKSGGYTF
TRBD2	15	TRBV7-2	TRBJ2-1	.	TGTGCCAGCAGCTCAGACGGGGGGTTCTACAATGAGCAGTTCTTC	CASSSDGGFYNEQFF
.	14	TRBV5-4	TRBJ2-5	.	TGTGCCAGCAGCTTGCGGCAGGGCAGCGAGACCCAGTACTTC	CASSLRQGSETQYF
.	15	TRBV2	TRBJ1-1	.	TGTGCCAGCAGTGAACGTGTTGGGACTTTCACTGAAGCTTTCTTT	CASSERVGTFTEAFF
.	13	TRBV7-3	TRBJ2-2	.	TGTGCCAGCAGCCCCGGATTGAACGGGGAGCTGTTTTTT	CASSPGLNGELFF
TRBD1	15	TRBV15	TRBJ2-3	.	TGTGCCACCAGCAGGGGCAGGGGGCAGGCAGATACGCAGTATTTT	CATSRGRGQADTQYF
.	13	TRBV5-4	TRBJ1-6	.	TGTGCCAGCAGCTGGGACTACAATTCACCCCTCCACTTT	CASSWDYNSPLHF
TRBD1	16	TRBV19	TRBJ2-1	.	TGTGCCAGTAGCAGTCCCCGGGACAGCTCCTACAATGAGCAGTTCTTC	CASSSPRDSSYNEQFF
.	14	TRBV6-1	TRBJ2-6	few	TGTGCCAGCAGTGAGATCTCTGGGGCCAACGTCCTGACTTTC	CASSEISGANVLTF
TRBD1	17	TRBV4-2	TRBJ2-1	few	TGTGCCAGCAGCCAAGGATCGTGGGGACAGGGAAGCAATGAGCAGTTCTTC	CASSQGSWGQGSNEQFF
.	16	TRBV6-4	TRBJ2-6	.	TGTGCCAGCAGTGACTCTGGTAACTCTGGGGCCAACGTCCTGACTTTC	CASSDSGNSGANVLTF
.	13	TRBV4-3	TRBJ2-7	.	TGCGCCAGCAGCCAAGATCCAGGGGGGTGGCAGTACTTC	CASSQDPGGWQYF
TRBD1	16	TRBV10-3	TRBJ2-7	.	TGTGCCATCAGCTCTCCAGGGGGACAGGGGTCGTACGAGCAGTACTTC	CAISSPGGQGSYEQYF
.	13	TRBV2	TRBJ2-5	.	TGTGCCAGCAGTAATCAGGGGTTGGAGACCCAGTACTTC	CASSNQGLETQYF
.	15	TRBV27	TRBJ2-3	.	TGTGCCAGCAGTTTTCTCGGGGGACTCACAGATACGCAGTATTTT	CASSFLGGLTDTQYF
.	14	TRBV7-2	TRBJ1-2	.	TGTGCCAGCAGCTTAGATAGGGGGTACGTTGGCTACACCTTC	CASSLDRGYVGYTF
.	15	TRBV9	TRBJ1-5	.	TGTGCCAGCAGCGCCACCGGACAGAGCAATCAGCCCCAGCATTTT	CASSATGQSNQPQHF